The rows below give T cell receptor beta chains drawn from one sample of a study of blood T cell repertoires in COVID-19. TCRdb's copy holds only in-frame clones and misses some; the assay was immunoSEQ multiplex PCR. There are roughly 52,000 clones in the sample; roughly 85% occur only once, and roughly 13% lies in the top ten. Source material: peripheral blood. These receptor sequences come from a human donor in a cohort sampled during active COVID-19. Both conserved end residues are part of each CDR3. A D gene is named only where the DNA matches it firmly. A clone size is listed for some rows: how often the clone was seen (once, few, many), or a class if it is expanded.

CDR3 protein	CDR3 DNA	V gene	J gene	D gene	clone size
CASSLRASNEQFF	TGTGCCAGCAGCTTAAGGGCGAGCAATGAGCAGTTCTTC	TRBV7-3	TRBJ2-1	-	-
CASSSQGAYEQFF	TGTGCCAGCAGCTCCCAGGGGGCCTATGAGCAGTTCTTC	TRBV7-3	TRBJ2-1	TRBD1	-
CASDPGGKPSYNEQFF	TGTGCCAGCGACCCTGGGGGGAAGCCCTCCTACAATGAGCAGTTCTTC	TRBV28	TRBJ2-1	-	-
CASSLQGMGYTF	TGTGCCAGCAGCCTACAGGGGATGGGCTACACCTTC	TRBV27	TRBJ1-2	TRBD1	once
CASSEGGSRYDTQYF	TGTGCCAGCAGTGAAGGCGGGAGTAGGTATGATACGCAGTATTTT	TRBV6-4	TRBJ2-3	TRBD2	-
CASSLGQGLANQETQYF	TGCGCCAGCAGCCTCGGACAGGGCTTGGCCAACCAAGAGACCCAGTACTTC	TRBV5-1	TRBJ2-5	TRBD1	-
CASSYRGAPGNTIYF	TGTGCCAGCAGTTACCGGGGGGCTCCTGGAAACACCATATATTTT	TRBV6-5	TRBJ1-3	-	-
CASSESGTYEQYF	TGTGCCAGCAGTGAATCGGGGACCTACGAGCAGTACTTC	TRBV6-1	TRBJ2-7	-	-
CASSSTGTGVEQYF	TGCGCCAGCAGCTCAACCGGGACAGGGGTCGAGCAGTACTTC	TRBV5-1	TRBJ2-7	TRBD1	-
CASSLAPSGNTGELFF	TGCGCCAGCAGCTTGGCGCCTAGCGGGAACACCGGGGAGCTGTTTTTT	TRBV5-1	TRBJ2-2	TRBD2	once
CASSPWASGYTQYF	TGTGCCAGCAGCCCCTGGGCTAGCGGTTATACGCAGTATTTT	TRBV14	TRBJ2-3	TRBD2	-